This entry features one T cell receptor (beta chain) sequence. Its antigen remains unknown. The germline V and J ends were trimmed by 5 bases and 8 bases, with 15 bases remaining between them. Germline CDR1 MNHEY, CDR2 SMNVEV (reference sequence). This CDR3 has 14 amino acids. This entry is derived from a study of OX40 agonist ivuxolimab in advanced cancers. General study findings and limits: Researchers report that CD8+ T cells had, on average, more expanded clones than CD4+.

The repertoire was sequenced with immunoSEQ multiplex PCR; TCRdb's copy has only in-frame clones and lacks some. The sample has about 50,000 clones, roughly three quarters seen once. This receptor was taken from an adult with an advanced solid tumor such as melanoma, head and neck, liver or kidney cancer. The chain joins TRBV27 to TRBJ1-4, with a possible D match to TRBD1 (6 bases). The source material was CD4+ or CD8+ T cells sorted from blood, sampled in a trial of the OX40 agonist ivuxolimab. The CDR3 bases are TGTGCCAGCAGTGCGAACTGGGGGGGCGAAAAACTGTTTTTT. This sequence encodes CASSANWGGEKLFF.